This passage covers 11 T cell receptor beta chains from one sample sequenced in a study of cytomegalovirus exposure and HLA in healthy donors. The PCR was carried out with 60 Vbeta primers and 13 Jbeta primers. The method was immunoSEQ multiplex PCR; TCRdb's version includes in-frame clones alone and lacks a portion of them. The table lists about 230,000 clones, about 80% of them singletons. The specimen was PBMCs. The receptors here all came from a woman aged 40 to 50 in good health and CMV-seronegative.

CDR3 protein: CASSRDYSEQYF. CDR3 DNA: TGTGCCAGCAGCCGGGACTATAGCGAGCAGTACTTC. The chain uses TRBV2 and TRBJ2-7; TRBD2 matches 7 bases. The CDR3 is made up of 12 amino acids. Germline lookup yields CDR1 SNHLY and CDR2 FYNNEI. With 6 bases clipped from V and 6 bases from J, the junction kept 5 bases outside the gene matches. The entire variable domain, with the rest obtained from reference TRBV2 and TRBJ2-7, is as follows: EPEVTQTPSHQVTQMGQEVILRCVPISNHLYFYWYRQILGQKVEFLVSFYNNEISEKSEIFDDQFSVERPDGSNFTLKIRSTKLEDSAMYFCASSRDYSEQYFGPGTRLTVT.

The chain joins TRBV15 to TRBJ2-1; 8 positions match TRBD2. The V and J ends lost 0 bases and 9 bases, in that order; junction bases with no gene match: 4. The CDR3 contains 14 residues. In germline, CDR1 is LNHNV, CDR2 YYDKDF (reference sequence). CDR3 residues: CATSRDSGVGEQFF. The CDR3 DNA reads as TGTGCCACCAGCAGAGATAGCGGGGTTGGTGAGCAGTTCTTC.

The chain employs TRBV6-1 and TRBJ1-2, with TRBD1 matching 8 bases. The ends lost 3 bases at V and 4 bases at J; junction bases unmatched: 7. Per germline, CDR1 MNHNS and CDR2 SASEGT. The CDR3 contains 15 residues. CDR3 region: CASSEGAGGGYGYTF. The CDR3 nucleotides read TGTGCCAGCAGTGAGGGGGCAGGGGGCGGCTATGGCTACACCTTC.

J is TRBJ1-6 and V is TRBV19; D is unresolved. Trimming removed 0 bases from V and 5 bases from J, with 14 bases in between. The V gene's germline CDR1 is LNHDA and CDR2 SQIVND (reference sequence). The CDR3 covers 17 residues. In nucleotides, the CDR3 is TGTGCCAGTAGTATAGAAGCGATGGCCGGAGATAATTCACCCCTCCACTTT. It yields the protein CASSIEAMAGDNSPLHF.

As for this clone: A junction end diverges from the germline sequence, so it may reflect a read error. The chain couples TRBV7-9 to TRBJ1-1, with unresolved D. CDR3 size: 11 residues. The germline V gene encodes CDR1 SEHNR and CDR2 FQNEAQ (reference sequence). The CDR3 DNA sequence: TGTTCCAGCAGCTTTTCCGCTGAAGCTTTCTTT. It specifies CSSSFSAEAFF. The whole variable domain, remainder taken from reference TRBV7-9 and TRBJ1-1, is DTGVSQNPRHKITKRGQNVTFRCDPISEHNRLYWYRQTLGQGPEFLTYFQNEAQLEKSRLLSDRFSAERPKGSFSTLEIQRTEQGDSAMYLCSSSFSAEAFFGQGTRLTVV.

On this clone itself: One end of the junction fails to match germline, which may point to a read error. This chain connects TRBV10-3 to TRBJ2-7, with 8 bases fitting TRBD1. Germline V gene lookup returns CDR1 ENHRY and CDR2 SYGVKD. The CDR3 totals 12 residues. The CDR3 here is CAISKGQGRSDF. The CDR3 nucleotides are TGTGCCATCAGTAAAGGACAGGGAAGATCGGACTTC.

The J gene is TRBJ1-1, the V gene TRBV6-4, with D unresolved. This CDR3 is built from 16 residues. Trimming took 6 bases from V and 2 from J, leaving 19 bases between them. From germline, CDR1 is MRHNA and CDR2 SNTAGT. The DNA for the CDR3 is TGTGCCAGCAGAACTAGGACGGGATTTGTCAACACTGAAGCTTTCTTT. Residues: CASRTRTGFVNTEAFF.

The V call is TRBV27, the J call TRBJ2-1; possible D gene TRBD2, 6 bases. V lost 2 bases, J lost 7 bases, and 15 bases lay in between. The CDR3 loop spans 15 amino acids. Germline-derived CDR1 and CDR2 are MNHEY and SMNVEV (reference sequence). The CDR3 sequence is CASSLGQVGLNEQFF. Written as DNA, the CDR3 is TGTGCCAGCAGTTTAGGGCAGGTGGGACTGAATGAGCAGTTCTTC.

The rearrangement joins TRBV23-1 to TRBJ2-7, with TRBD1 as a possible D gene (5 bases). TRBV23-1 is assigned to the ORF class and has an uncertain function. This CDR3 is built from 13 residues. Trimming pared 3 bases from V and 2 bases from J, leaving 8 bases between. The chain's CDR3 is CASSHDRTYEQYF. The CDR3, as DNA: TGCGCCAGCAGTCATGACAGAACCTACGAGCAGTACTTC.

The chain joins TRBV6-5 to TRBJ2-3; the D gene is possibly TRBD1 (6 bases). Trimming left V 3 bases short and J 4 bases short, with 17 bases between. The CDR3 is 16 residues long. Per germline, CDR1 MNHEY and CDR2 SVGAGI. The CDR3 is CASSYGGNRAADTQYF. CDR3 bases: TGTGCCAGCAGTTATGGGGGAAACAGGGCGGCAGATACGCAGTATTTT.

CDR3 nucleotide sequence: TGTGCCAGCAAGGAGGGAGCTAACTATGGCTACACCTTC. This gives the protein CASKEGANYGYTF. The chain recombines TRBV2 with TRBJ1-2; unclear D gene. CDR1 and CDR2 (germline): SNHLY, FYNNEI. The length of the CDR3 is 13 residues. The V and J ends lost 7 bases and 0 bases respectively, with 9 bases between them.